This TCR beta chain came from a study of cytomegalovirus exposure and HLA in healthy donors. Worth noting for this clone: Its antigen is still unknown.

Study-level findings and limits: For most TCR beta V segments, an earlier analysis put the productive rate at about 87% or about 30% of the time.

The PCR was carried out with 60 Vbeta primers and 13 Jbeta primers. Produced via immunoSEQ multiplex PCR; TCRdb's table is partial and in-frame only. The sample lists 100,000 to 150,000 clones; approximately 75% were seen once. This CDR3 comprises 15 residues. V lost 1 base, J lost 3 bases, and 15 bases lay in between. Germline CDR1 is GTSNPN and CDR2 is SVGIG (reference sequence). J is TRBJ2-5 and V is TRBV30; maybe TRBD1 (7 bases). Sequencing was carried out using PBMCs. This clonotype was obtained from a woman in her forties or fifties in good health and CMV-seronegative. As DNA, the CDR3 is TGTGCCTGGAGTGGCGGGGACAGTTCGGAAGAGACCCAGTACTTC. The encoded protein is CAWSGGDSSEETQYF.